Sequencing of this T cell receptor (beta chain) was carried out in a study of T cell responses to AZD1222 COVID-19 vaccine. The V end lost 1 base, the J end lost 7 bases, and 14 bases lay between the germline ends. Germline-derived CDR1 and CDR2 are GTSNPN and SVGIG (reference sequence). This CDR3 region has 14 residues. The assay was immunoSEQ multiplex PCR, and TCRdb's table has in-frame clones only and misses some. In the table there are roughly 180,000 clones, approximately 94% of which are singletons. The J gene is TRBJ2-1, the V gene TRBV30; D not resolved. The source was peripheral blood, collected on day 0 of AZD1222 vaccination. This clonotype was obtained from an adult in good health. The DNA for the CDR3 is TGTGCCTGGAGTGACAGCTTCCGCCTAAATGAGCAGTTCTTC. It yields the protein CAWSDSFRLNEQFF.